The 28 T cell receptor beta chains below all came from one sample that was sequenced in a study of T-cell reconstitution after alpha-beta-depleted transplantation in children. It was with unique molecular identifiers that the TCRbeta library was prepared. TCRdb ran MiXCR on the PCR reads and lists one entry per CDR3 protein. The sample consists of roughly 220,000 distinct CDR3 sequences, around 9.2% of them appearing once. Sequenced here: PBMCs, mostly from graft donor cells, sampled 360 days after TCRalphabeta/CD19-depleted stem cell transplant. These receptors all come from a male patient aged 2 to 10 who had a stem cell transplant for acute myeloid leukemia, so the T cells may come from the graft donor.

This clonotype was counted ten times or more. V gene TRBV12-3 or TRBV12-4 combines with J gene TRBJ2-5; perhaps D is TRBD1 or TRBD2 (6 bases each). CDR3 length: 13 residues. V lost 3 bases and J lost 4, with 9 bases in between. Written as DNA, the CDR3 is TGTGCCAGCAGTTTCGGGGGCCTAGAGACCCAGTACTTC. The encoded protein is CASSFGGLETQYF.

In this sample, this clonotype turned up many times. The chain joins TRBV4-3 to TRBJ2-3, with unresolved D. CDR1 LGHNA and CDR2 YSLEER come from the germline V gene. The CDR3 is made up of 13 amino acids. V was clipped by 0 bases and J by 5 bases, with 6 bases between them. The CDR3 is CASSQEARDTQYF. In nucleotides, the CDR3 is TGCGCCAGCAGCCAAGAGGCCAGAGATACGCAGTATTTT.

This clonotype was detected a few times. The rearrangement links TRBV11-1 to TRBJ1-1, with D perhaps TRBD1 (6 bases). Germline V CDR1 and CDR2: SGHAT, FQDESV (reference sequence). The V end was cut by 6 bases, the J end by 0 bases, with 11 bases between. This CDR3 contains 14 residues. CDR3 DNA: TGTGCCAGCAGACGTGGACAGATGAACACTGAAGCTTTCTTT. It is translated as CASRRGQMNTEAFF. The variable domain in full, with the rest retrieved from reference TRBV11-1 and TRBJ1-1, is EAEVAQSPRYKITEKSQAVAFWCDPISGHATLYWYRQILGQGPELLVQFQDESVVDDSQLPKDRFSAERLKGVDSTLKIQPAELGDSAMYLCASRRGQMNTEAFFGQGTRLTVV.

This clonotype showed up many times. The CDR3 sequence is CASSLVAQYNEQFF. The CDR3 coding sequence is TGCGCCAGCAGCTTGGTAGCCCAATACAATGAGCAGTTCTTC. The chain recombines TRBV5-1 with TRBJ2-1, with D unclear. The CDR3 consists of 14 residues. CDR1 and CDR2 from the germline V gene are SGHRS and YFSETQ. Trimming stripped 0 bases from V and 4 bases from J, with 8 bases between.

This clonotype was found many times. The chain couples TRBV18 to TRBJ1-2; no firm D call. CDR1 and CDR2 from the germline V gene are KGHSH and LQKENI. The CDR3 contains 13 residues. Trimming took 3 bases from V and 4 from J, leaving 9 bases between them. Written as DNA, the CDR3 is TGTGCCAGCTCACCCCGGTCGGGCTATGGCTACACCTTC. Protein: CASSPRSGYGYTF.

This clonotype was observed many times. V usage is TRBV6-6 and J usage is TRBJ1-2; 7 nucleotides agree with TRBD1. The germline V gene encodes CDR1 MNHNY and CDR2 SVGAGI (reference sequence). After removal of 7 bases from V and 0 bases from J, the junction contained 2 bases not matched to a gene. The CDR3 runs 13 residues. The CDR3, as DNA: TGTGCCAGCAACAGGGGACCTAACTATGGCTACACCTTC. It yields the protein CASNRGPNYGYTF.

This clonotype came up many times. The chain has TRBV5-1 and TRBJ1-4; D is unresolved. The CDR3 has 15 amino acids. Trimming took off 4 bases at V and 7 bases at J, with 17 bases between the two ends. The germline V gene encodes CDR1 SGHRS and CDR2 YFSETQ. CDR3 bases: TGCGCCAGCAGCGCGGGTTCGCAAAGCAGTGAAAAACTGTTTTTT. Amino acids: CASSAGSQSSEKLFF.

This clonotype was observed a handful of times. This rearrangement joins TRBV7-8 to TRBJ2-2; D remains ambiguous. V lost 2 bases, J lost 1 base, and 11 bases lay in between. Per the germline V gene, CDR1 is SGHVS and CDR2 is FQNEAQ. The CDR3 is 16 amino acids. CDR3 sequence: CASSLPDWRNTGELFF. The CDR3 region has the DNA TGTGCCAGCAGCTTACCAGACTGGAGGAACACCGGGGAGCTGTTTTTT.

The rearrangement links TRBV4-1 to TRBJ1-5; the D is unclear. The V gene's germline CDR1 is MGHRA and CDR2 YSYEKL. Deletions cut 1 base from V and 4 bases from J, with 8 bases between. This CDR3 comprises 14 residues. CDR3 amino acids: CASSQVGANQPQHF. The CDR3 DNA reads TGCGCCAGCAGCCAAGTAGGTGCGAATCAGCCCCAGCATTTT.

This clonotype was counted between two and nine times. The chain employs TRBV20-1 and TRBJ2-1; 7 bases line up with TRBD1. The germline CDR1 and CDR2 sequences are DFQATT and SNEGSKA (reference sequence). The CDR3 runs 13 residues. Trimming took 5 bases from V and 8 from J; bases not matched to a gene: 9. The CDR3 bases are TGCAGTGCTTACAGGGGTCGTCTCGATGAGCAGTTCTTC. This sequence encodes CSAYRGRLDEQFF.

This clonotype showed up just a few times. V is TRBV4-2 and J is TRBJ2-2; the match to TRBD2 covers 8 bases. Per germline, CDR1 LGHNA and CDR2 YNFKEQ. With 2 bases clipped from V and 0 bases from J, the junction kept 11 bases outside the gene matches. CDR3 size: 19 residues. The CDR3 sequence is CASSQRTPGRGANTGELFF. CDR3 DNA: TGTGCCAGCAGCCAAAGGACCCCGGGGCGGGGGGCGAACACCGGGGAGCTGTTTTTT.

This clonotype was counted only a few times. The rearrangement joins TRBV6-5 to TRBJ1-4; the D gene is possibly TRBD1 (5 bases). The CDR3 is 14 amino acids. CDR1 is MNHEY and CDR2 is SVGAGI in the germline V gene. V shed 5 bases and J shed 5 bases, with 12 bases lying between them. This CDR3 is CASSHRHGNEKLFF. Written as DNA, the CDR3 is TGTGCCAGCAGTCACAGGCATGGGAATGAAAAACTGTTTTTT.

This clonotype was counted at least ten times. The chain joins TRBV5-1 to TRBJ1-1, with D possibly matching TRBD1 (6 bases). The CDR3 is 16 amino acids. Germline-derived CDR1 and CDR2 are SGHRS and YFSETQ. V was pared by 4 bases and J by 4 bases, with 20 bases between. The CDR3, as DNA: TGCGCCAGCAGCGAAAAACCAGGGGTTCGTAGCACTGAAGCTTTCTTT. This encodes CASSEKPGVRSTEAFF.

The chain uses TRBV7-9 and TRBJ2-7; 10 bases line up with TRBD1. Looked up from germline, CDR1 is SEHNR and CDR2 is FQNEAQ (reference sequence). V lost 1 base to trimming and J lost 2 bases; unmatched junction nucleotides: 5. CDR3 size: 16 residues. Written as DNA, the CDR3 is TGTGCCAGCAGCTTAGGTTTGGGACAGGGGACCTACGAGCAGTACGTC. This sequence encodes CASSLGLGQGTYEQYV.

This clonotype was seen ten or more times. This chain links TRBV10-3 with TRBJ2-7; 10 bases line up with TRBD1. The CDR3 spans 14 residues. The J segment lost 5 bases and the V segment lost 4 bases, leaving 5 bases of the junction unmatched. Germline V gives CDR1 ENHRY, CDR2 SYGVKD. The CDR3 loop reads CAISGVDRGHEQYF. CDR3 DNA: TGTGCCATCAGTGGGGTCGACAGGGGGCACGAGCAGTACTTC.

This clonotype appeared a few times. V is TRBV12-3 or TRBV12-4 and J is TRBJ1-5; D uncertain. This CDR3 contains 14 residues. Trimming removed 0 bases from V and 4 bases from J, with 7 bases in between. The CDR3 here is CASSLAGMNQPQHF. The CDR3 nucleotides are TGTGCCAGCAGTTTAGCAGGGATGAATCAGCCCCAGCATTTT.

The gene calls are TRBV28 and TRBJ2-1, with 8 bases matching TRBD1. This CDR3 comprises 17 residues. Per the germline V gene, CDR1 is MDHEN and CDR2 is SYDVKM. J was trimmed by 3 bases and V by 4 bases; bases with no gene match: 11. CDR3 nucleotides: TGTGCCAGCAGTTCGGGGACAGGACTCCTAGACTACAATGAGCAGTTCTTC. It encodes CASSSGTGLLDYNEQFF.

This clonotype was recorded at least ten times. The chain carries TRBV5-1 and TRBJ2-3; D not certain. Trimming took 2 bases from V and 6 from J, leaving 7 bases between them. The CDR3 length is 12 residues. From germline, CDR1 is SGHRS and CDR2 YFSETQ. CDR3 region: CASSFRQDTQYF. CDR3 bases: TGCGCCAGCAGCTTCCGGCAGGATACGCAGTATTTT.

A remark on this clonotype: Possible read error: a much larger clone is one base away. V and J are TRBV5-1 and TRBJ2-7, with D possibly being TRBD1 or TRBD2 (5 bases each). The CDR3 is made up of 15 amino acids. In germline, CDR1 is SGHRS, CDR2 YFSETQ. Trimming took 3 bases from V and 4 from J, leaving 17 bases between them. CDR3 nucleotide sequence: TGCGCCAGCAGCTACGGGGCTTTAGGGTTGTACGAGCAGTACTTC. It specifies CASSYGALGLYEQYF.

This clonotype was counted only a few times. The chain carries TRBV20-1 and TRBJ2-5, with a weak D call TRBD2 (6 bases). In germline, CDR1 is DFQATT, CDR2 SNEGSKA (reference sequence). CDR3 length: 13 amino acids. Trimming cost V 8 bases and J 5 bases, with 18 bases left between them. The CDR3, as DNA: TGCAGTACACATCGGGACTCTCTGGAGACCCAGTACTTC. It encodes CSTHRDSLETQYF.

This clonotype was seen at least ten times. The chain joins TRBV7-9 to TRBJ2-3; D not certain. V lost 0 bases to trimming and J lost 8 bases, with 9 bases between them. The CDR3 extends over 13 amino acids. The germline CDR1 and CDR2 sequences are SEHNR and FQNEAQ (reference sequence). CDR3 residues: CASSLALPSTQYF. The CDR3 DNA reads TGTGCCAGCAGCTTAGCGCTTCCAAGTACGCAGTATTTT.

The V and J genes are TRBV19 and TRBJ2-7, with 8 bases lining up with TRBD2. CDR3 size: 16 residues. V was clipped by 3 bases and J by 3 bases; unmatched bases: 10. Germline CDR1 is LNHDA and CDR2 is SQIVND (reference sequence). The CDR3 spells CASSMEGTRVGYEQYF. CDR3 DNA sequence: TGTGCCAGTAGTATGGAGGGGACTAGAGTCGGCTACGAGCAGTACTTC.

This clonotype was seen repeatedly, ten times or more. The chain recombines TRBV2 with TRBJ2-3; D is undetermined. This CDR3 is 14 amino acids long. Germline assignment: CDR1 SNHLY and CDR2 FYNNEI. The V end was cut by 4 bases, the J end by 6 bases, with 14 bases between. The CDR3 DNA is TGTGCCAGCAGTGCTGAAGCCTACGGGGATACGCAGTATTTT. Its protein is CASSAEAYGDTQYF.

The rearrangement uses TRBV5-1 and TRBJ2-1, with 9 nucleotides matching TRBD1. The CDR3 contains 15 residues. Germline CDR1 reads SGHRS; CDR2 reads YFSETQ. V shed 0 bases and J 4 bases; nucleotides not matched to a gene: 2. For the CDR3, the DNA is TGCGCCAGCAGCTTGGAACAGGGGGCATACAATGAGCAGTTCTTC. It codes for CASSLEQGAYNEQFF.

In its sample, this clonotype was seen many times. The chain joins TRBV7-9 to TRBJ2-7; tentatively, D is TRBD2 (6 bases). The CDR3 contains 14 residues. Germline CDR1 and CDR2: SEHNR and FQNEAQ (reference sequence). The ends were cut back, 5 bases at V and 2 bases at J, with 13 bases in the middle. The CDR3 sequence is CASSHSGKPYEQYF. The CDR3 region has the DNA TGTGCCAGCAGCCATAGCGGTAAACCCTACGAGCAGTACTTC.

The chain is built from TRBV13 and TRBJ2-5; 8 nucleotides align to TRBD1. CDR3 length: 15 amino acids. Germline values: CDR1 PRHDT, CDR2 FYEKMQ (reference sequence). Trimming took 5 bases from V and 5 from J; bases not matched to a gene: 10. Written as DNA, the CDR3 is TGTGCCAGCAGCCCCAGGGGGCCAGAGAGCGAGACCCAGTACTTC. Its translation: CASSPRGPESETQYF. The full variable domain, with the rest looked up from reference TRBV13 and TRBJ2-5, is AAGVIQSPRHLIKEKRETATLKCYPIPRHDTVYWYQQGPGQDPQFLISFYEKMQSDKGSIPDRFSAQQFSDYHSELNMSSLELGDSALYFCASSPRGPESETQYFGPGTRLLVL.

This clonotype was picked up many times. DNA for the CDR3: TGCAGCGTTGTGCCCCAGCGAACCGGGGAGCTGTTTTTT. It translates to CSVVPQRTGELFF. The chain couples TRBV29-1 to TRBJ2-2; D is unclear. The V end was cut by 4 bases, the J end by 5 bases, with 11 bases between. The length of the CDR3 is 13 residues. Germline V CDR1 and CDR2: SQVTM, ANQGSEA.

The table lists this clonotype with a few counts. The CDR3 protein is CSAQGLSYEQYF. The CDR3 DNA is TGCAGTGCGCAGGGACTTTCCTACGAGCAGTACTTC. The chain couples TRBV20-1 to TRBJ2-7, with D possibly TRBD2 on 6 matching bases. Trimming took 6 bases from V and 1 from J, leaving 10 bases between them. Germline V gives CDR1 DFQATT, CDR2 SNEGSKA (reference sequence). The CDR3 contains 12 residues.